A selection of T cell receptor beta chains follows, all from one sample in a study of PD-L1 blockade in urothelial cancer. Clones were read by immunoSEQ multiplex PCR, and TCRdb kept only the in-frame ones, dropping some. The sample holds approximately 24,000 clones, around nine tenths seen once. The sequencing used PBMCs, collected around atezolizumab (anti-PD-L1) treatment. These receptors originate from a man aged 50-60 years with urothelial cancer. Both conserved end residues are part of each CDR3. A D gene is named only where the DNA matches it firmly. Rows may omit the clone size; those that give it use once, few, many or a size class.

d_gene: .
abundance: .
v_gene: TRBV7-8
j_gene: TRBJ2-1
CDR3aa: CASSLDWTGGSYNEQFF
CDR3nt: TGTGCCAGCAGCTTAGATTGGACCGGGGGCTCCTACAATGAGCAGTTCTTC

d_gene: .
abundance: .
v_gene: TRBV6-6
j_gene: TRBJ1-5
CDR3aa: CASSYVGGDQPQHF
CDR3nt: TGTGCCAGCAGTTACGTAGGGGGGGACCAGCCCCAGCATTTT

d_gene: .
abundance: .
v_gene: TRBV5-4
j_gene: TRBJ2-5
CDR3aa: CASSVRGTTGETQYF
CDR3nt: TGTGCCAGCAGCGTCCGGGGGACCACGGGGGAGACCCAGTACTTC

d_gene: .
abundance: .
v_gene: TRBV5-6
j_gene: TRBJ1-5
CDR3aa: CASSLATGGQGGQPQHF
CDR3nt: TGTGCCAGCAGCTTGGCCACCGGGGGGCAGGGCGGGCAGCCCCAGCATTTT

d_gene: TRBD2
abundance: .
v_gene: TRBV9
j_gene: TRBJ2-6
CDR3aa: CASSVLFTAGGPGSGANVLTF
CDR3nt: TGTGCCAGCAGCGTACTCTTTACAGCGGGAGGGCCCGGCTCTGGGGCCAACGTCCTGACTTTC

d_gene: TRBD1
abundance: .
v_gene: TRBV7-9
j_gene: TRBJ2-2
CDR3aa: CASFADRGSGGELFF
CDR3nt: TGTGCCAGCTTCGCGGACAGGGGATCAGGCGGGGAGCTGTTTTTT

d_gene: TRBD1
abundance: .
v_gene: TRBV30
j_gene: TRBJ1-2
CDR3aa: CAADREKINYGYTF
CDR3nt: TGTGCCGCGGACAGGGAAAAGATTAACTATGGCTACACCTTC

d_gene: TRBD2
abundance: .
v_gene: TRBV29-1
j_gene: TRBJ2-1
CDR3aa: CSAGLPGTSSRNEQFF
CDR3nt: TGCAGCGCTGGGCTTCCTGGGACTAGCAGCAGGAATGAGCAGTTCTTC

d_gene: TRBD2
abundance: .
v_gene: TRBV30
j_gene: TRBJ2-2
CDR3aa: CAWNIGIRLAGGTGKLFF
CDR3nt: TGTGCCTGGAATATCGGGATACGACTAGCGGGGGGCACCGGGAAGCTGTTTTTT

d_gene: TRBD1
abundance: .
v_gene: TRBV6-1
j_gene: TRBJ2-7
CDR3aa: CASSEAWDRAYEQYF
CDR3nt: TGTGCCAGCAGTGAAGCTTGGGACAGGGCCTACGAGCAGTACTTC

d_gene: .
abundance: once
v_gene: TRBV4-2
j_gene: TRBJ2-1
CDR3aa: CASRSREGQFF
CDR3nt: TGTGCCAGCAGATCGAGGGAAGGGCAGTTCTTC